The sequence of this T cell receptor (beta chain) was determined in a study of shared clonotypes between healthy human individuals. Division of CD4+ cells produced a CD45RA+ naive subset and a CD45RA-negative memory subset. For sorted subsets, approximately 0.2 ug DNA per replicate equaled about 27,000 T cell genomes. The method was immunoSEQ multiplex PCR; TCRdb's version includes in-frame clones alone and lacks a portion of them. The repertoire consists of roughly 2.5 million clones, with around 94% occurring once and the leading ten covering more than 0.12%. V trimming: 6 bases; J trimming: 7 bases; junction bases outside the gene matches: 8. The CDR3 is 15 amino acids. Germline values: CDR1 MNHEY, CDR2 SMNVEV (reference sequence).

The receptor was isolated from a man aged 18 to 30 in good health. Material: naive CD4+ T cells sorted from blood. The subset was: CD45RA+ positively selected. This sequence joins TRBV27 and TRBJ2-1; TRBD1 matches at 11 bases. CDR3 protein: CASSNRDRGRNEQFF. The CDR3 DNA sequence: TGTGCCAGCAGCAACCGGGACAGGGGGAGAAATGAGCAGTTCTTC.